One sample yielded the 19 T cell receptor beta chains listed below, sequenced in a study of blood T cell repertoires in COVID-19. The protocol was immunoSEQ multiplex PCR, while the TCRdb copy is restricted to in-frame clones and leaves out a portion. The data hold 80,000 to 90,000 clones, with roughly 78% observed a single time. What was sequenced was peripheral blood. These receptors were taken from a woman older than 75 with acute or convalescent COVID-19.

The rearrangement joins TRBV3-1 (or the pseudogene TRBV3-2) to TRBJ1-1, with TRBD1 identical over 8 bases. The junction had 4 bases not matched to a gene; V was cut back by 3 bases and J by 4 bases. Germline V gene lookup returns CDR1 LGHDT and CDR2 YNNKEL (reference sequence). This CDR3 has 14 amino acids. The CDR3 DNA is TGTGCCAGCAGCCAGGATACAGGGGGCACTGAAGCTTTCTTT. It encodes CASSQDTGGTEAFF.

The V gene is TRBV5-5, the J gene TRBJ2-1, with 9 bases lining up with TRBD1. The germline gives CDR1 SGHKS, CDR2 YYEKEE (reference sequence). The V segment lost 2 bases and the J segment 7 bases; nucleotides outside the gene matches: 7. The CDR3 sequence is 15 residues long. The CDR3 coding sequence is TGTGCCAGCAGCTTCGGGGACAGGGATAGAAATGAGCAGTTCTTC. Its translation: CASSFGDRDRNEQFF.

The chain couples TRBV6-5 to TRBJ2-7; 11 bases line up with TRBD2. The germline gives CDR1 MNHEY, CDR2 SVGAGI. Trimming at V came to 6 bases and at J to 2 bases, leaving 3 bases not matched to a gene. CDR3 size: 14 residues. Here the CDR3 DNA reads TGTGCCAGCAGCGGGACTAGCGGCACCTACGAGCAGTACTTC. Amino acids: CASSGTSGTYEQYF.

CDR3: CASSENRADNYGYTF. The DNA of the CDR3 is TGTGCCAGCAGCGAGAACAGGGCGGATAACTATGGCTACACCTTC. The genes are TRBV5-8 and TRBJ1-2; D might be TRBD1 (6 bases). In germline, CDR1 is SGHTS, CDR2 YDEGEE. This CDR3 is built from 15 residues. V gave up 4 bases and J gave up 1 base, with 14 bases separating them.

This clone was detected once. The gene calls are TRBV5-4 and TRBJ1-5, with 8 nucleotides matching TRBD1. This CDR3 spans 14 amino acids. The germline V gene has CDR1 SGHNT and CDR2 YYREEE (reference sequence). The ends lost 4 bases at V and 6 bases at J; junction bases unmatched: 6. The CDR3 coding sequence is TGTGCCAGCAGCCCCGGACAGGGCACTCAGCCCCAGCATTTT. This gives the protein CASSPGQGTQPQHF. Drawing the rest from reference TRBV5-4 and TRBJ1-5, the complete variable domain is ETGVTQSPTHLIKTRGQQVTLRCSSQSGHNTVSWYQQALGQGPQFIFQYYREEENGRGNFPPRFSGLQFPNYSSELNVNALELDDSALYLCASSPGQGTQPQHFGDGTRLSIL.

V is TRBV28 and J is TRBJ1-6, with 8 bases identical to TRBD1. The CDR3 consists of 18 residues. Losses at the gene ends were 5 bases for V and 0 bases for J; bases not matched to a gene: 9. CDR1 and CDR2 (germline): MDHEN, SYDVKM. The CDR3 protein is CASSPWTGRPSYNSPLHF. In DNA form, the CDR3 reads TGTGCCAGCAGTCCCTGGACAGGGAGGCCCTCCTATAATTCACCCCTCCACTTT.

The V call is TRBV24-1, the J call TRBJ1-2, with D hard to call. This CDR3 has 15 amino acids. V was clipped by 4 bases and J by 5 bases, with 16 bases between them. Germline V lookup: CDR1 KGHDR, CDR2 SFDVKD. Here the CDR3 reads CATSDLQSALYGYTF. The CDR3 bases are TGTGCCACCAGTGACCTACAGTCTGCCCTATATGGCTACACCTTC.

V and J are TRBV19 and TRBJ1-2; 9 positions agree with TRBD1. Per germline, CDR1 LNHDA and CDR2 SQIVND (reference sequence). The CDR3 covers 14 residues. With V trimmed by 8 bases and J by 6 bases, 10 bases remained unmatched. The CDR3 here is CASQLPQGADGYTF. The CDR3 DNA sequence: TGTGCCAGTCAGCTCCCACAGGGGGCGGATGGCTACACCTTC.

The CDR3 DNA follows: TGTGCCAGCAGCCAAGAGTCTCTGCGGGGAACAGATACGCAGTATTTT. As protein: CASSQESLRGTDTQYF. The chain recombines TRBV4-2 with TRBJ2-3; a possible D gene is TRBD2 (6 bases). The length of the CDR3 is 16 residues. Looked up from germline, CDR1 is LGHNA and CDR2 is YNFKEQ. The V end was cut by 0 bases, the J end by 3 bases, with 13 bases between.

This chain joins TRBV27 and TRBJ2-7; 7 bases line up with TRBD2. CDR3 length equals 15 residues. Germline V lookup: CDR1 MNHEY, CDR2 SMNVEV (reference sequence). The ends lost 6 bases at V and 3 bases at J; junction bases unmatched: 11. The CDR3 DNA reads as TGTGCCAGCAGCCTCACTGGGAGGGTGAGCTACGAGCAGTACTTC. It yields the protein CASSLTGRVSYEQYF.

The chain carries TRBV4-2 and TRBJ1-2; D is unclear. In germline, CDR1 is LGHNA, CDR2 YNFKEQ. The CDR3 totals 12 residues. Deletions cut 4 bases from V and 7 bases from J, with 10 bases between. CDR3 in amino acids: CASSLRTSGYTF. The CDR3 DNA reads TGTGCCAGCAGCCTCCGTACTAGTGGCTACACCTTC.

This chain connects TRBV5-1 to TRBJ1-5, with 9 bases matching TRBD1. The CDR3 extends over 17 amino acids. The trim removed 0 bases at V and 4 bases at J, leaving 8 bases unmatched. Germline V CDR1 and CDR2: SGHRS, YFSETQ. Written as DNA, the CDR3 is TGCGCCAGCAGCTTGGGGACAGGGGCGCGGGGAAATCAGCCCCAGCATTTT. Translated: CASSLGTGARGNQPQHF.

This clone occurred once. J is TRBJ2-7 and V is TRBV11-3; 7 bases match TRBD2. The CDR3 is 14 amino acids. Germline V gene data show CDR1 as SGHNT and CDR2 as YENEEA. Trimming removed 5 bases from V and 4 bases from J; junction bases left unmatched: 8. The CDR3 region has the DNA TGTGCCAGCAGCCCCCGAGGGGAGGGTTACGAGCAGTACTTC. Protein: CASSPRGEGYEQYF.

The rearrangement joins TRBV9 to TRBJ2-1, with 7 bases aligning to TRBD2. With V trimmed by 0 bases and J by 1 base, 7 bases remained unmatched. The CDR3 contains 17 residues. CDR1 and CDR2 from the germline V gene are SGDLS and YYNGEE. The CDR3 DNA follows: TGTGCCAGCAGCGTAGGAGGTAGCGGGTTATCCTACAATGAGCAGTTCTTC. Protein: CASSVGGSGLSYNEQFF.

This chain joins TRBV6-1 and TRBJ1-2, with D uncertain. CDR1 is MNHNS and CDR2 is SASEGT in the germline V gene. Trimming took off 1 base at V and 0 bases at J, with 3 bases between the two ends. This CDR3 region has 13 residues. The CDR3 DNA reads TGTGCCAGCAGTGAAGACTCTAACTATGGCTACACCTTC. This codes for CASSEDSNYGYTF.

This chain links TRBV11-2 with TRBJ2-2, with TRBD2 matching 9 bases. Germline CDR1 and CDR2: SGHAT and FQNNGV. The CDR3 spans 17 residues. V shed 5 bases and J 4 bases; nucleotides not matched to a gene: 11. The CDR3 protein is CASSPLVTSGLTGELFF. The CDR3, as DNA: TGTGCCAGCAGCCCTTTAGTGACTAGCGGCCTCACCGGGGAGCTGTTTTTT.

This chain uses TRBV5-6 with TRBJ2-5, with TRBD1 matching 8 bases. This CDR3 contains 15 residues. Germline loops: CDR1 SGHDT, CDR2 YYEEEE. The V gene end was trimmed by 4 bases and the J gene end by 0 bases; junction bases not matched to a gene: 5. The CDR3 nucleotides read TGTGCCAGCAGCCCAGGGGGCCCGTACCAAGAGACCCAGTACTTC. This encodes CASSPGGPYQETQYF.

The CDR3 DNA reads as TGTGCCAGCAGCCTCACGGCGGCCGCGAACTATGGCTACACCTTC. Amino acids: CASSLTAAANYGYTF. The chain employs TRBV7-2 and TRBJ1-2, with D unclear. The ends were cut back, 5 bases at V and 2 bases at J, with 15 bases in the middle. Germline V gene sequence: CDR1 SGHTA, CDR2 FQGNSA. This CDR3 spans 15 amino acids.

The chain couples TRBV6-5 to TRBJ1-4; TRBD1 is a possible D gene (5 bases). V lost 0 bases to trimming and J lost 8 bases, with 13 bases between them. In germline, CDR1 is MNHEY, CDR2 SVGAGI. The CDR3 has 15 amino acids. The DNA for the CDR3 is TGTGCCAGCAGTTACTCGAGCGGGGGTCGGGAAAAACTGTTTTTT. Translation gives CASSYSSGGREKLFF.